This T cell receptor beta chain was documented in a study of CD8+CD57+ T cells in acquired aplastic anemia. Looked up from germline, CDR1 is DFQATT and CDR2 is SNEGSKA (reference sequence). The CDR3 spans 14 residues. J gave up 2 bases and V 5 bases, and 9 bases lay outside the gene matches. Before being chosen for sequencing, patients had shown CD8+CD57+ cell expansion by flow cytometry. Genomic DNA was employed as the template in profiling TCR beta VDJ and CDR3. TCRdb ran MiXCR on the reads and lists one entry per CDR3 protein. The data hold more than 250,000 distinct CDR3 sequences, with around 82% observed a single time.

Source material: sorted CD4+, CD8+, or CD8+CD57+ T cells (not recorded which) from PBMCs. The chain employs TRBV20-1 and TRBJ2-7, with TRBD1 identical over 7 bases. The TCR sequence derives from a human donor with aplastic anemia. CDR3 DNA sequence: TGCAGTGCTCCTCTAGAGGGGGCGGCCTACGAGCAGTACTTC. Translation: CSAPLEGAAYEQYF.